The sequence of this TCR beta chain was determined in a study of CD8+ T cells in alopecia areata. Noted treatment: oral pan-JAK inhibitor, 5-10 mg twice daily. cDNA reverse transcribed from extracted RNA served as the sequencing template. TCRdb's copy holds only in-frame clones and misses some; the assay was immunoSEQ multiplex PCR. The sample consists of more than 200,000 clones, 50% to 75% of them appearing once. This receptor was obtained from a human donor with alopecia areata. The sequencing used CD4+ T cells sorted from blood, collected at week 4, from a patient treated with tofacitinib.

CDR3 in DNA: TGTGCCAGTAGTAGACAGGGGCCTCAATGGCCCCAGCATTTT. It codes for CASSRQGPQWPQHF. The chain combines TRBV19 with TRBJ1-5; 8 positions match TRBD1. Germline CDR1 LNHDA, CDR2 SQIVND (reference sequence). The CDR3 runs 14 residues. Trimming removed 4 bases from V and 9 bases from J; junction bases left unmatched: 8.